The 14 T cell receptor beta chains reported below all come from one sample, sequenced in a study of cytomegalovirus exposure and HLA in healthy donors. Both 60 Vbeta primers and 13 Jbeta primers went into the PCR. Clones were sequenced by immunoSEQ multiplex PCR, and TCRdb holds only the in-frame ones, with some missing. The sample carries 150,000 or so clones, 70% to 90% recorded once. Sample: PBMCs. Receptors originate from a woman under 30 in good health and CMV-seronegative.

The chain employs TRBV30 and TRBJ1-4, with D hard to call. The V and J ends lost 0 bases and 0 bases respectively, with 11 bases between them. The CDR3 runs 16 residues. Looked up from germline, CDR1 is GTSNPN and CDR2 is SVGIG (reference sequence). Here the CDR3 DNA reads TGTGCCTGGAGTGTAATGAGCTTTGCAACTAATGAAAAACTGTTTTTT. It codes for CAWSVMSFATNEKLFF.

The chain recombines TRBV2 with TRBJ2-5; TRBD1 is a possible D gene (5 bases). CDR3 length: 14 amino acids. Trimming stripped 6 bases from V and 7 bases from J, with 18 bases between. Per germline, CDR1 SNHLY and CDR2 FYNNEI. The CDR3 coding sequence is TGTGCCAGCAGAGCGCCCCAGTCAAGGGGGACCCAGTACTTC. It yields the protein CASRAPQSRGTQYF.

V is TRBV11-3 and J is TRBJ2-3; no reliable D call. The CDR3 runs 14 residues. From germline, CDR1 is SGHNT and CDR2 YENEEA. V dropped 0 bases and J dropped 3 bases, with 7 bases sitting between them. This chain's CDR3 is CASSLDPRTDTQYF. CDR3 sequence (DNA): TGTGCCAGCAGCTTAGATCCCCGGACAGATACGCAGTATTTT.

V gene TRBV5-1 combines with J gene TRBJ1-1, with D possibly being TRBD1 (5 bases). This CDR3 has 14 residues. Trimming took off 3 bases at V and 2 bases at J, with 11 bases between the two ends. Germline V lookup: CDR1 SGHRS, CDR2 YFSETQ. The CDR3 loop reads CASSSGQGNTEAFF. The CDR3 coding sequence is TGCGCCAGCAGCTCGGGCCAGGGCAACACTGAAGCTTTCTTT.

In DNA form, the CDR3 reads TGTGCCAGCAGCCGTGGGGCTGTGGATGGCTACACCTTC. Translating gives CASSRGAVDGYTF. This chain uses TRBV7-8 with TRBJ1-2, with TRBD1 as a possible D gene (5 bases). V lost 5 bases and J 6 bases, leaving 13 bases between the germline ends. CDR3 length equals 13 residues. Per the germline V gene, CDR1 is SGHVS and CDR2 is FQNEAQ.

V and J are TRBV6-5 and TRBJ2-1, with 9 bases fitting TRBD1. The CDR3 has 14 amino acids. Germline CDR1 and CDR2: MNHEY and SVGAGI. V lost 4 bases and J lost 9; bases outside the gene matches: 7. The CDR3 loop is CASSFPPTGGEQFF. The CDR3 DNA is TGTGCCAGCAGTTTTCCCCCGACAGGGGGTGAGCAGTTCTTC.

The chain is built from TRBV5-5 and TRBJ1-2, with 7 positions matching TRBD1. CDR3 length: 14 residues. Per the germline V gene, CDR1 is SGHKS and CDR2 is YYEKEE (reference sequence). V was pared by 4 bases and J by 5 bases, with 8 bases of the junction left unmatched. CDR3 nucleotide sequence: TGTGCCAGCAGCGGACCGGGACAGCTTTATGGCTACACCTTC. Protein sequence: CASSGPGQLYGYTF. The full variable domain, in which reference TRBV5-5 and TRBJ1-2 provide the parts outside the CDR3, is DAGVTQSPTHLIKTRGQQVTLRCSPISGHKSVSWYQQVLGQGPQFIFQYYEKEERGRGNFPDRFSARQFPNYSSELNVNALLLGDSALYLCASSGPGQLYGYTFGSGTRLTVV.

The rearrangement links TRBV6-4 to TRBJ2-1; 9 bases fit TRBD2. Germline V gives CDR1 MRHNA, CDR2 SNTAGT. With V trimmed by 7 bases and J by 9 bases, 10 bases remained unmatched. CDR3 length: 14 residues. The chain's CDR3 is CASKAGLAAGEQFF. Here the CDR3 DNA reads TGTGCCAGCAAAGCGGGACTAGCAGCGGGTGAGCAGTTCTTC.

The chain has TRBV28 and TRBJ1-3; D is unclear. This CDR3 has 16 amino acids. Germline CDR1 MDHEN, CDR2 SYDVKM. V lost 4 bases and J lost 4, with 17 bases in between. DNA of the CDR3: TGTGCCAGCAGTTCCAATGGTGAGGGATCCGGAAACACCATATATTTT. Translating gives CASSSNGEGSGNTIYF.

This chain joins TRBV20-1 and TRBJ2-1; D call uncertain. With 3 bases removed from V and 8 bases from J, the gap between germline ends came to 8 bases. The CDR3 consists of 11 residues. Germline-derived CDR1 and CDR2 are DFQATT and SNEGSKA (reference sequence). The CDR3 sequence: CSASHRDEQFF. The CDR3 coding sequence is TGCAGTGCTAGTCACCGCGATGAGCAGTTCTTC.

The CDR3 nucleotides read TGTGCCAGCAGTTCGCCCAGCAGGGGGGTTGAGACCCAGTACTTC. This sequence encodes CASSSPSRGVETQYF. The gene calls are TRBV6-6 and TRBJ2-5, with D tentatively TRBD1 (7 bases). V was shortened by 4 bases and J by 5 bases, with 17 bases between the two germline ends. CDR3 length equals 15 residues. Germline V gene sequence: CDR1 MNHNY, CDR2 SVGAGI (reference sequence).

The chain employs TRBV28 and TRBJ1-3, with TRBD1 as a possible D gene (5 bases). Germline CDR1 reads MDHEN; CDR2 reads SYDVKM. The CDR3 totals 16 residues. V lost 5 bases, J lost 0 bases, and 14 bases lay in between. In nucleotides, the CDR3 is TGTGCCAGCAGTGACAGTAAGCTTTACTCTGGAAACACCATATATTTT. It is translated as CASSDSKLYSGNTIYF. The variable domain in full, with the rest retrieved from reference TRBV28 and TRBJ1-3, is DVKVTQSSRYLVKRTGEKVFLECVQDMDHENMFWYRQDPGLGLRLIYFSYDVKMKEKGDIPEGYSVSREKKERFSLILESASTNQTSMYLCASSDSKLYSGNTIYFGEGSWLTVV.

The CDR3 is CASSPPGEGLGREQYF. The CDR3 DNA sequence: TGCGCCAGCAGCCCTCCCGGGGAGGGTCTTGGTCGCGAGCAGTACTTC. V gene TRBV4-1 combines with J gene TRBJ2-7, with TRBD2 identical over 7 bases. The germline CDR1 and CDR2 sequences are MGHRA and YSYEKL. V lost 4 bases and J lost 6; bases outside the gene matches: 15. There are 16 residues in the CDR3.

This clone was observed a handful of times. This chain connects TRBV6-5 to TRBJ2-7; the D gene is possibly TRBD2 (6 bases). The length of the CDR3 is 14 residues. Per germline, CDR1 MNHEY and CDR2 SVGAGI. The ends were cut back, 6 bases at V and 2 bases at J, with 14 bases in the middle. The CDR3 sequence: CASSPAGRPYEQYF. The CDR3 DNA reads TGTGCCAGCAGCCCTGCGGGACGCCCCTACGAGCAGTACTTC.